These 12 T cell receptor beta chains came from one sample sequenced in a study of shared clonotypes between healthy human individuals. The repertoire was sequenced with immunoSEQ multiplex PCR; TCRdb's copy has only in-frame clones and lacks some. The table includes 520,000 or so clones, approximately 79% detected once. Input material: PBMCs. The source of these receptors is a woman between 35 and 50 years old in good health. Some clones in this sample may be carry-over from other donors' samples.

The genes are TRBV25-1 and TRBJ2-7; 7 positions match TRBD1. CDR1 is MGHDK and CDR2 is SYGVNS in the germline V gene. CDR3 length equals 16 residues. V dropped 2 bases and J dropped 2; count of bases not matched to a gene: 9. The CDR3 coding sequence is TGTGCCAGCAGTGAAGCTCGGGGACAGCCCCCCTACGAGCAGTACTTC. The encoded protein is CASSEARGQPPYEQYF.

This clone was detected a few times. CDR3 coding DNA: TGCAGCGTTGAAAACCCCCTAGCGGGAGGGGGGGCGGATACGCAGTATTTT. It translates to CSVENPLAGGGADTQYF. J is TRBJ2-3 and V is TRBV29-1; 12 positions agree with TRBD2. The CDR3 has 17 residues. Germline V gene lookup returns CDR1 SQVTM and CDR2 ANQGSEA. The V gene end was trimmed by 2 bases and the J gene end by 6 bases; junction bases not matched to a gene: 12.

A remark on this clone: The sample contains more than one DNA sequence encoding this CDR3. The V and J genes are TRBV18 and TRBJ2-5; D possibly corresponds to TRBD2 (6 bases). The CDR3 is made up of 13 amino acids. Trimming left V 0 bases short and J 4 bases short, with 6 bases between. Germline CDR1 is KGHSH and CDR2 is LQKENI. CDR3 DNA: TGTGCCAGCTCACCACCCGGGGGAGAGACCCAGTACTTC. This encodes CASSPPGGETQYF.

With respect to this clone: Other DNA sequences in this sample translate to the same CDR3. The chain combines TRBV2 with TRBJ2-7; D may be TRBD1 (6 bases). Germline lookup yields CDR1 SNHLY and CDR2 FYNNEI. CDR3 length equals 13 residues. V lost 6 bases, J lost 3 bases, and 12 bases lay in between. Here the CDR3 DNA reads TGTGCCAGCAGGGGGACATTTTACTACGAGCAGTACTTC. Amino acids: CASRGTFYYEQYF.

The chain is built from TRBV11-2 and TRBJ2-7; D remains unclear. V lost 6 bases and J 0 bases, leaving 12 bases between the germline ends. CDR3 length: 14 residues. Looked up from germline, CDR1 is SGHAT and CDR2 is FQNNGV. The CDR3 protein is CASSLERNSYEQYF. The CDR3 nucleotides read TGTGCCAGCAGTCTAGAGAGGAACTCCTACGAGCAGTACTTC.

This clone was observed a handful of times. V and J are TRBV5-6 and TRBJ2-5, with D tentatively TRBD1 (5 bases). Germline CDR1 and CDR2: SGHDT and YYEEEE. The CDR3 is 14 residues long. V was shortened by 4 bases and J by 4 bases, with 14 bases between the two germline ends. Here the CDR3 DNA reads TGTGCCAGCAGCCCCCGGTTGCAGGGAGAGACCCAGTACTTC. It yields the protein CASSPRLQGETQYF.

The rearrangement joins TRBV2 to TRBJ2-7; D is possibly TRBD1 (6 bases). The germline V gene encodes CDR1 SNHLY and CDR2 FYNNEI. The CDR3 is made up of 12 amino acids. The V gene lost 6 bases and the J gene lost 5 bases, with 11 bases spanning the gap. The CDR3 DNA follows: TGTGCCAGCAGACTTACAGGGAACGAGCAGTACTTC. It specifies CASRLTGNEQYF.

The chain carries TRBV18 and TRBJ2-3, with a tentative D call TRBD1 (5 bases). The CDR3 sequence is 15 residues long. Trimming removed 3 bases at V and 0 bases at J, with 10 bases between. Germline CDR1 reads KGHSH; CDR2 reads LQKENI. Here the CDR3 DNA reads TGTGCCAGCTCACCGGGGCACAGGAGCACAGATACGCAGTATTTT. Translating it yields CASSPGHRSTDTQYF. The whole variable domain, remainder taken from reference TRBV18 and TRBJ2-3, is NAGVMQNPRHLVRRRGQEARLRCSPMKGHSHVYWYRQLPEEGLKFMVYLQKENIIDESGMPKERFSAEFPKEGPSILRIQQVVRGDSAAYFCASSPGHRSTDTQYFGPGTRLTVL.

The V and J genes are TRBV28 and TRBJ2-7; 10 bases are shared with TRBD1. Trimming cost V 6 bases and J 2 bases; bases outside gene matches: 4. The CDR3 has 14 amino acids. Germline V gene lookup returns CDR1 MDHEN and CDR2 SYDVKM. CDR3 protein: CASRTDRGAYEQYF. In nucleotides, the CDR3 is TGTGCCAGCAGAACGGACAGGGGGGCCTACGAGCAGTACTTC.

The sample holds one count of this clone. CDR3 in DNA: TGTGCCAGCAGTTACGATAGCGGGGGATCCTACGAGCAGTACTTC. Residues: CASSYDSGGSYEQYF. This rearrangement joins TRBV6-5 to TRBJ2-7; 9 bases match TRBD2. The CDR3 has 15 residues. V dropped 2 bases and J dropped 1; count of bases not matched to a gene: 3. CDR1 is MNHEY and CDR2 is SVGAGI in the germline V gene.

CDR3 bases: TGTGCCAGTAGTAGAGGACAGGGATTTTACGAGCAGTACTTC. Translation: CASSRGQGFYEQYF. This chain connects TRBV19 to TRBJ2-7; 8 bases align to TRBD1. Germline CDR1 is LNHDA and CDR2 is SQIVND (reference sequence). The V segment lost 4 bases and the J segment 4 bases; nucleotides outside the gene matches: 6. The CDR3 contains 14 residues. Combining the CDR3 with reference TRBV19 and TRBJ2-7 gives the whole variable domain DGGITQSPKYLFRKEGQNVTLSCEQNLNHDAMYWYRQDPGQGLRLIYYSQIVNDFQKGDIAEGYSVSREKKESFPLTVTSAQKNPTAFYLCASSRGQGFYEQYFGPGTRLTVT.

The chain uses TRBV18 and TRBJ1-1; TRBD1 is a possible D gene (6 bases). V was cut by 1 base and J by 3 bases, with 12 bases left in between. This CDR3 has 15 residues. Germline V CDR1 and CDR2: KGHSH, LQKENI. The CDR3 reads CASSPQTGWDTEAFF. The CDR3 bases are TGTGCCAGCTCACCACAAACAGGGTGGGACACTGAAGCTTTCTTT.